The subject of this entry is one T cell receptor beta chain. The data originate from a study of blood T cell repertoires in COVID-19. Study context: Spain, Italy and the United States supplied samples that represented acute and convalescent COVID-19.

Per the original data handling: Estimation of nucleated cell counts was performed using reference gene primer amplification. This table comes from immunoSEQ multiplex PCR, and its TCRdb copy is limited to in-frame clones, with some not included. Clonal size and the V and J genes are those of that table, whereas D and trimming came from the DNA. The sample comprises roughly 350,000 clones, around 86% of which are singletons, and around 6% rests with the top ten. Sequenced sample: peripheral blood. This clonotype originated in a woman between 50 and 59 years old with COVID-19, enrolled during active disease.

In DNA form, the CDR3 reads TGTGCCAGCAGCCCCGGGGGTCTTGGGAGAGCACACGAGCAGTACTTC. Its translation is CASSPGGLGRAHEQYF. The gene calls are TRBV3-1 (or the pseudogene TRBV3-2) and TRBJ2-7, with a weak D call TRBD2 (6 bases). Trimming took off 4 bases at V and 5 bases at J, with 21 bases between the two ends. CDR1 and CDR2 from the germline V gene are LGHDT and YNNKEL (reference sequence). This CDR3 has 16 amino acids.